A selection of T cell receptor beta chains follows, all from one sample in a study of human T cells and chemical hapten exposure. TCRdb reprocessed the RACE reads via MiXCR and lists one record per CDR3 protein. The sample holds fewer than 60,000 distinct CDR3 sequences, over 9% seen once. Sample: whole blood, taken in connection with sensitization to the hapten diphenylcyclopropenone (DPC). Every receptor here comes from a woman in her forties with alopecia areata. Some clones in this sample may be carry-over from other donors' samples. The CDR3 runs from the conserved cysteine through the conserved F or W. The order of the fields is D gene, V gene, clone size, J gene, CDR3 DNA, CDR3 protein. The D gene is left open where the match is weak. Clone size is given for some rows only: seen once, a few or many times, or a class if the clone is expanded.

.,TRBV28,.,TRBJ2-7,TGTGCCAGCAGGACTATGTACGAGCAGTACTTC,CASRTMYEQYF
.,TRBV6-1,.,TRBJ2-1,TGTGCCAGCACCCACCGGGATCCAAGTTACAATGAGCAGTTCTTC,CASTHRDPSYNEQFF
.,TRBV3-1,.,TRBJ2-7,TGTGCCAGCAGCGGACTCACGTTGGCGTCCGAGCAGTACTTC,CASSGLTLASEQYF
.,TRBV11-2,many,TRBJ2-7,TGTGCCAGCAGCTCCCGGGTCCCTGGGGACGAGCAGTACTTC,CASSSRVPGDEQYF
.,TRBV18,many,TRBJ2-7,TGTGCCAGCTCAGGGGGGGGCGCGATCGAGCAGTACTTC,CASSGGGAIEQYF
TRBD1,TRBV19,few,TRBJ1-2,TGTGCCAGTAGACCAGGACAGGGCCTTTCCAGCTACACCTTC,CASRPGQGLSSYTF
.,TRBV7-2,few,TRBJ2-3,TGTGCCAGCAGCTTAACTAACAGGGCGCAGTATTTT,CASSLTNRAQYF
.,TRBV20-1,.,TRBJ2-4,TGCAGTGCTAGACGGCAGGGGTTGGACATTCAGTACTTC,CSARRQGLDIQYF
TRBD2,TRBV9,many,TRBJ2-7,TGTGCCAGCAGCGTAGGTAGCGGGAGCTTCGACGAGCAGTACTTC,CASSVGSGSFDEQYF
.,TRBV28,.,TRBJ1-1,TGTGCCAGCAGTTCCCCTCTGGGGGCCCACACTGAAGCTTTCTTT,CASSSPLGAHTEAFF
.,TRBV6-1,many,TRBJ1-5,TGTGCCAGCAGTAGGTCAGGCAATCAGCCCCAGCATTTT,CASSRSGNQPQHF
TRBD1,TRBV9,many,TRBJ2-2,TGTGCCAGCGGCCACACAGGGGGCTTGGCCGGGGAGCTGTTTTTT,CASGHTGGLAGELFF
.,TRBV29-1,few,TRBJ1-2,TGCAGCGTTGGGAGCTATGGCTACACCTTC,CSVGSYGYTF
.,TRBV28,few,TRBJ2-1,TGTGCCAGCAGTGGGGGGCTGTCCTACAATGAGCAGTTCTTC,CASSGGLSYNEQFF
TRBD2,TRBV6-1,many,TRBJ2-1,TGTGCCAGCAGTGAGGTTGCGCTAGCGGGGATCCCGCCCTATGAGCAGTTCTTC,CASSEVALAGIPPYEQFF
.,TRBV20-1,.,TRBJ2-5,TGCAGTGCTAGAGGTCTACTAGCCCCACAAGAGACCCAGTACTTC,CSARGLLAPQETQYF
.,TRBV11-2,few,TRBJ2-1,TGTGCCAGCAGCTTAAGTCCCGACCCAGGGACACTACCAGGGCATGAGCAGTTCTTC,CASSLSPDPGTLPGHEQFF
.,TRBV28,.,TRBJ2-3,TGTGCCAGCAGTACCCAGAGACTACGCACAGATACGCAGTATTTT,CASSTQRLRTDTQYF
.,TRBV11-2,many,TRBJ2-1,TGTGCCAGCAGCCCTAGGAGGTTGACGGGCAATGAGCAGTTCTTC,CASSPRRLTGNEQFF
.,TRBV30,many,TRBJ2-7,TGTGCCTGGAAGGGTTCCGTCTACGAGCAGTACTTC,CAWKGSVYEQYF
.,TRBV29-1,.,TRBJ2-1,TGCAGCGACCGGGCAGGCCGGGATGAGCAGTTCTTC,CSDRAGRDEQFF
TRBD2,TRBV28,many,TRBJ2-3,TGTGCCAGCAGCCCCTCGACTAGCGGGAGAGTGGCAGATACGCAGTATTTT,CASSPSTSGRVADTQYF
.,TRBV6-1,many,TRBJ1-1,TGTGCCAGCAGCGCAGATATGAACACTGAAGCTTTCTTT,CASSADMNTEAFF
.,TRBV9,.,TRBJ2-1,TGTGCCAGCAGCTCAGGGACCCACAATGAGCAGTTCTTC,CASSSGTHNEQFF
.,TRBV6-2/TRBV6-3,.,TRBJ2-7,TGTGCCAGCACTCCTCCTGGAAGGGACTCCTTAAAGCAGTACTTC,CASTPPGRDSLKQYF
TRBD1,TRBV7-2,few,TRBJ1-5,TGTGCCAGCAGCTTGGTGGACAGGGGGCGGGGAAATCAGCCCCAGCATTTT,CASSLVDRGRGNQPQHF
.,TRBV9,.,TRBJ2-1,TGTGCCAGCAGCTCCTTAGCAGCCTCCTACAATGAGCAGTTCTTC,CASSSLAASYNEQFF
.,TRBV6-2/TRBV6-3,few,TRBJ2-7,TGTGCCAGCAGTAACGGACAGCGAAAGTACTTC,CASSNGQRKYF
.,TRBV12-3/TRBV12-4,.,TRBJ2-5,TGTGCCAGCAGTTTAGGTAGCAGCGGCCAAGAGACCCAGTACTTC,CASSLGSSGQETQYF
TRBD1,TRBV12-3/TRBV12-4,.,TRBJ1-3,TGTGCCAGCGCGGGACAGGTCCCTGGAAACACCATATATTTT,CASAGQVPGNTIYF
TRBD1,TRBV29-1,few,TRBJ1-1,TGCAGCGTCGAGGACAGGGTAGCTTTCTTT,CSVEDRVAFF
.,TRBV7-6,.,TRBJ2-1,TGTGCCAGCAGCTTGAGCCCGGGGTATGAGCAGTTCTTC,CASSLSPGYEQFF
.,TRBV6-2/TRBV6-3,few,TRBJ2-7,TGTGCCAGCAGTTCGAGCGGGACAGCCTACGAGCAGTACTTC,CASSSSGTAYEQYF
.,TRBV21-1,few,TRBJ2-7,TGTGCCAGCAGCAACAGGGGGCAGGACGAGCAGTACTTC,CASSNRGQDEQYF
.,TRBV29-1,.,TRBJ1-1,TGCAGCGCCGACAGGATGAACACTGAAGCTTTCTTT,CSADRMNTEAFF
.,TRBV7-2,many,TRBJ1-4,TGTGCCAGCAGTACAGTGGGGATGAATGAAAAACTGTTTTTT,CASSTVGMNEKLFF
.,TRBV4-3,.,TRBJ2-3,TGCGCCAGCAGCCAGGCACAGGACCGCACAGATACGCAGTATTTT,CASSQAQDRTDTQYF
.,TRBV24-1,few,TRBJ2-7,TGTGCCACCAGTGATTTAAGGGCAGGGGGGACCTACGAGCAGTACTTC,CATSDLRAGGTYEQYF
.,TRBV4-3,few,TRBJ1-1,TGCGCCAGCAGCCAAGGCGGAGACAGGAAGGCTGAAGCTTTCTTT,CASSQGGDRKAEAFF
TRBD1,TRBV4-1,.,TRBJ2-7,TGCGCCAGCAGCCTAGGACAGGGCGGTTTCGGCGAGCAGTACTTC,CASSLGQGGFGEQYF
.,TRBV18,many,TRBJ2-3,TGTGCCAGCAGCCCCGGAGCGGATACGCAGTATTTT,CASSPGADTQYF
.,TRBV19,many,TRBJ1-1,TGTGCCAGTACCCATATTGGGGCAGGAAACGAAGCTTTCTTT,CASTHIGAGNEAFF
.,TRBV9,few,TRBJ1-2,TGTGCCAGCAGCGTAGACGAGGGGCCCTATGGCTACACCTTC,CASSVDEGPYGYTF
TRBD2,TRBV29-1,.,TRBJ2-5,TGCAGCGTCAGAAGCGGGGGTACAGAGACCCAGTACTTC,CSVRSGGTETQYF
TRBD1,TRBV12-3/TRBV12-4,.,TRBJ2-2,TGTGCCAGCAGTCAAAACAGGGGTACCGGGGAGCTGTTTTTT,CASSQNRGTGELFF
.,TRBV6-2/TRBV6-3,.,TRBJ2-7,TGTGCCAGCAGTTACTCGCAGGGCTCCTACGAGCAGTACTTC,CASSYSQGSYEQYF
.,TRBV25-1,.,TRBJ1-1,TGTGCCAGCAGCTTACAGTGGGGCACTGAAGCTTTCTTT,CASSLQWGTEAFF
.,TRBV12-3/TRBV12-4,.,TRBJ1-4,TGTGCCAGCAGTCCTGGTCGGGAGGAAAAACTGTTTTTT,CASSPGREEKLFF
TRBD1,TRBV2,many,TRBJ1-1,TGTGCCAGCAGAACCCCAGGGGGCACTGAAGCTTTCTTT,CASRTPGGTEAFF
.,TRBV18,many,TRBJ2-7,TGTGCCAGCTCACCTGGACAGCTCTACGAGCAGTACTTC,CASSPGQLYEQYF
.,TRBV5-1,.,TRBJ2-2,TGCGCCAGCAGCTGGGTGGCGCCACCGAACACCGGGGAGCTGTTTTTT,CASSWVAPPNTGELFF
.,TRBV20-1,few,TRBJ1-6,TGCAGTGCTAGAGATTCGATAGTCGAGGGCCTTAATTCACCCCTCCACTTT,CSARDSIVEGLNSPLHF
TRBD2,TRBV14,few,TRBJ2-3,TGTGCCAGCAGCGTCATTAGCGGGAACGCAGATACGCAGTATTTT,CASSVISGNADTQYF